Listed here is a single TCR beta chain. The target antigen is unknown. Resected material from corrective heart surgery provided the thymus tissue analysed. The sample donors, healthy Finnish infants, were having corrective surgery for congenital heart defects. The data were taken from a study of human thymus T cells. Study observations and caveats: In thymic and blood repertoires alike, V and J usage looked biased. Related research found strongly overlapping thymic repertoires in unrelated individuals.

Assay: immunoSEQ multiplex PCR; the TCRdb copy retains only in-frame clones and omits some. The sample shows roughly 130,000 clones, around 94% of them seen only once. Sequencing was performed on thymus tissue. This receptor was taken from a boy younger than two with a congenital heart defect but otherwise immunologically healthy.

CDR3 sequence reads: CASSLESDPLMNTEAFF. DNA of the CDR3: TGCGCCAGCAGCTTGGAGTCGGACCCCTTGATGAACACTGAAGCTTTCTTT. This chain links TRBV5-1 with TRBJ1-1; D call uncertain. CDR3 size: 17 residues. Germline CDR1 and CDR2: SGHRS and YFSETQ. V dropped 0 bases and J dropped 0 bases, with 15 bases sitting between them.